This paragraph reports one TCR beta chain. CDR1 and CDR2 from the germline V gene are SGHAT and FQNNGV. Trimming shortened V by 4 bases and J by 5 bases, and 20 bases separated the two germline ends. The CDR3 extends over 17 amino acids. These data originate in a study of blood T cell repertoires in COVID-19. Study in general: Researchers got acute and convalescent COVID-19 samples from the United States, Italy and Spain. Sources were T cells, B-cell-depleted T cells, or PBMCs; the material itself was cDNA or gDNA.

Original processing notes: Reference gene primer amplification yielded estimated nucleated cell counts. The method was immunoSEQ multiplex PCR; TCRdb's version includes in-frame clones alone and lacks a portion of them. Clonal size and the V and J genes are those of that table, whereas D and trimming came from the DNA. The data contain over 250,000 clones, roughly 85% of them singletons. The sequence was obtained from a woman aged 70-85 years with acute or convalescent COVID-19. The sequencing sample was made of peripheral blood. This chain links TRBV11-2 with TRBJ2-2; weak D call: TRBD2 (6 bases). This CDR3 reads CASSSPVGGRRTGELFF. Written as DNA, the CDR3 is TGTGCCAGCAGCTCCCCCGTGGGAGGCCGAAGAACCGGGGAGCTGTTTTTT.